This T cell receptor (beta chain) derives from a study of cytomegalovirus exposure and HLA in healthy donors. Whole-study context: Falling in the Caucasian-associated ancestry cluster were roughly 80% of some 400 genotyped donors. Study-level findings and limits: The investigators catalogued about 170 TCR beta chains as cytomegalovirus-associated. Later analysis indicated greater clonal expansion among HLA-associated TCR beta chains than among equally common other chains. As a later analysis revealed, the rate of TCR association differed by HLA locus, with DRB1 most and HLA-C fewest.

Turning to this clone: Its cognate antigen is unknown.

PCR employed 60 Vbeta and 13 Jbeta primers. Clones were sequenced by immunoSEQ multiplex PCR, and TCRdb holds only the in-frame ones, with some missing. The sample shows fewer than 200,000 clones, less than 90% of them seen only once. The germline V and J ends were trimmed by 3 bases and 8 bases, with 31 bases remaining between them. The CDR3 consists of 20 residues. Germline CDR1 and CDR2: SGHVS and FQNEAQ. Sample: PBMCs. V and J are TRBV7-8 and TRBJ1-4; D remains unclear. The receptor's source is a woman in her 50s in good health and CMV-seropositive. The CDR3 DNA sequence: TGTGCCAGCAGCTTTACACTACCTCATGCCTACCGGGCCCCGGGGGAAAAACTGTTTTTT. Translating gives CASSFTLPHAYRAPGEKLFF.